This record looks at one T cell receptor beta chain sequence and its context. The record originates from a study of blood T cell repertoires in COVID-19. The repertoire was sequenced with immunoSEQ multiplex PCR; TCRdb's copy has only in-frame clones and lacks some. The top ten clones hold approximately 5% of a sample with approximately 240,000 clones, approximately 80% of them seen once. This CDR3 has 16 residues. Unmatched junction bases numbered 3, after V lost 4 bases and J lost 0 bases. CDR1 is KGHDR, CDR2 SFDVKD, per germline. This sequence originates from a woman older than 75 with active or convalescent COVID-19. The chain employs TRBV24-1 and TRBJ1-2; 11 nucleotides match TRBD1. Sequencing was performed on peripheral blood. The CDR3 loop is CATSEGQGGPNYGYTF. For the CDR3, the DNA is TGTGCCACCAGTGAGGGACAGGGGGGACCTAACTATGGCTACACCTTC.